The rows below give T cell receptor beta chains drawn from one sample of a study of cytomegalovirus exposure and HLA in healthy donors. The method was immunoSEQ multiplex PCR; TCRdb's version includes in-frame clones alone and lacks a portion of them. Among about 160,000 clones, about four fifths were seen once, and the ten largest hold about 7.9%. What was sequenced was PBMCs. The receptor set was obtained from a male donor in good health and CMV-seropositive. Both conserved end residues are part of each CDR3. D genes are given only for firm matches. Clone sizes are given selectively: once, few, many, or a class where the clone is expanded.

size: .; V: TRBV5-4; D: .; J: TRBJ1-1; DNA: TGTGCCAGCAGCTTCGGGAACACTGAAGCTTTCTTT; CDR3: CASSFGNTEAFF
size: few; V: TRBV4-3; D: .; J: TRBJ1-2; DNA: TGCGCCAGCAGCCAAGCCCCGCCAGGCTACTATGGCTACACCTTC; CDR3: CASSQAPPGYYGYTF
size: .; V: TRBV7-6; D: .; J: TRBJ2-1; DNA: TGTGCCAGCAGCCTAGGACCGGGGAGATCGCCAGCATACAATGAGCAGTTCTTC; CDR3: CASSLGPGRSPAYNEQFF
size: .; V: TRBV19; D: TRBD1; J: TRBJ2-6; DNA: TGTGCCAGTAGTACCCGGGACAGGGGGCGCTGGGCCAACGTCCTGACTTTC; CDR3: CASSTRDRGRWANVLTF
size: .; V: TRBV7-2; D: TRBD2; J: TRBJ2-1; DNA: TGTGCCAGCAGCTTAGCGGGCGGGGGGGCCTCCTACAATGAGCAGTTCTTC; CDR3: CASSLAGGGASYNEQFF
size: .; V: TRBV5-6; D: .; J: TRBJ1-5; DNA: TGTGCCAGCAGCTTGGCGGAACGGGGGCCCCAGCATTTT; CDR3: CASSLAERGPQHF
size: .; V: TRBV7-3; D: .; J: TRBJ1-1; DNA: TGTGCCAGCAGCTCCAGGGGACCCACTGAAGCTTTCTTT; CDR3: CASSSRGPTEAFF
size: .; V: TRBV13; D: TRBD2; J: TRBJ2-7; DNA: TGTGCCAGCAGCGCTAGGGAGGGGCCCTCCTACGAGCAGTACTTC; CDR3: CASSAREGPSYEQYF
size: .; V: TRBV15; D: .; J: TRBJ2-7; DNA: TGTGCCACCAGCAGATCCTCAGGCCCCTACGAGCAGTACTTC; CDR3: CATSRSSGPYEQYF
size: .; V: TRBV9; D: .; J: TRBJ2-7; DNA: TGTGCCAGCAGCGTAGGAGGGGGGGGCTCGGCCTACGAGCAGTACTTC; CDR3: CASSVGGGGSAYEQYF
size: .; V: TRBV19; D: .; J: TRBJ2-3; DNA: TGTGCCAGTAGTCCCCTCCTACAGGGATCCCTCACAGATACGCAGTATTTT; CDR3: CASSPLLQGSLTDTQYF
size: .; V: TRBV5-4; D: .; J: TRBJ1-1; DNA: TGTGCCAGCAGCTTGGGCCCGACATGGAACACTGAAGCTTTCTTT; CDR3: CASSLGPTWNTEAFF
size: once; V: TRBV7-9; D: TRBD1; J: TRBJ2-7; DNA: TGTTCCAGCAGCTACACAGGGGGCGAGCAGTACTTC; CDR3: CSSSYTGGEQYF
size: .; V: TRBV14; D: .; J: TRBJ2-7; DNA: TGTGCCAGCAGCTTTACAGCTAACTACGAGCAGTACTTC; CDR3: CASSFTANYEQYF
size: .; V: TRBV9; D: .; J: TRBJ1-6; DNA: TGTGCCAGCAGCGTAGAAGGGGTCGCTTCACCCCTCCACTTT; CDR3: CASSVEGVASPLHF
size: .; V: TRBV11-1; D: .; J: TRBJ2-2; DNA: TGTGCCAGCAGTGGAGGGGGCAGGGCCACCGGGGAGCTGTTTTTT; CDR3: CASSGGGRATGELFF
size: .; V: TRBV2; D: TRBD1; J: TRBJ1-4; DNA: TGTGCCAGCAGGGGACAGGGGGCTAATGAAAAACTGTTTTTT; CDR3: CASRGQGANEKLFF
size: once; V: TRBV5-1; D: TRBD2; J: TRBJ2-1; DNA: TGCGCCAGCAGCTTGGCCGGTAGCGGGGCCAAAAATGAGCAGTTCTTC; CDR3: CASSLAGSGAKNEQFF
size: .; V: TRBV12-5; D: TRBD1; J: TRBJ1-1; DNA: TGTGCTAGTGTCCTCCGGGACAGGGTTATGAACACTGAAGCTTTCTTT; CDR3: CASVLRDRVMNTEAFF
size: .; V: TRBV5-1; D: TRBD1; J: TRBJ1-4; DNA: TGCGCCAGCAGCCTGGGACAGGGCAATGAAAAACTGTTTTTT; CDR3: CASSLGQGNEKLFF
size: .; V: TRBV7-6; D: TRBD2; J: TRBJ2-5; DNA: TGTGCCAGCAGTCCTATAGCGGGGGGGCAGGAGACCCAGTACTTC; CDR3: CASSPIAGGQETQYF
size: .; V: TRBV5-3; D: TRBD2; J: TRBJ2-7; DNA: TGTGCCAGAAGCTGGGGGGGGTACGAGCAGTACTTC; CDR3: CARSWGGYEQYF
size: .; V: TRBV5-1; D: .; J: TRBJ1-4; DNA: TGCGCCAGCAGCTTGGCAGGGGACAATAGTGAAAAACTGTTTTTT; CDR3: CASSLAGDNSEKLFF
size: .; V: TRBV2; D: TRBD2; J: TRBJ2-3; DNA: TGTGCCAGCCGGTCCGGGGGGGGGCGTACAGATACGCAGTATTTT; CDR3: CASRSGGGRTDTQYF
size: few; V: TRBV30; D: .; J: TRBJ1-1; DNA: TGTGCCTGGAGTCCGGTTTACACTGAAGCTTTCTTT; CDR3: CAWSPVYTEAFF
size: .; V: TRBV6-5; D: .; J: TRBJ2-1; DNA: TGTGCCAGCAGTTATATAAATGAGCAGTTCTTC; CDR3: CASSYINEQFF
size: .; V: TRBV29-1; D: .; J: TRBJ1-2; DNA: TGCAGCGTTGTCCCTCCCGGCGCAGGGGCGGAAGGCTACACCTTC; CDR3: CSVVPPGAGAEGYTF
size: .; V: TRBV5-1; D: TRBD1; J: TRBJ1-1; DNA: TGCGCCAGCAGCTTGGCCTTACAGGGGGCAGGGACTGAAGCTTTCTTT; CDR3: CASSLALQGAGTEAFF